The 10 T cell receptor beta chains presented below share a single source sample, sequenced in a study of blood T cells in healthy people across ages. The authors ran a second PCR of roughly 6 to 12 cycles using a sample-barcoded 5' primer and a J-beta primer mix. Each CDR3 protein gets one entry after TCRdb re-called the 5' RACE reads with MiXCR. The repertoire holds about 1,800,000 distinct CDR3 sequences, roughly 30% seen once, with over 7% in the top ten. Sequencing was performed on blood. These receptors originate from a woman in her 30s in good health.

This clonotype was seen a single time. This CDR3 is missing its conserved last phenylalanine or tryptophan, likely due to a read error. The chain combines TRBV6-5 with TRBJ2-1; D is unclear. Per germline, CDR1 MNHEY and CDR2 SVGAGI. The CDR3 has 15 amino acids. This CDR3 reads CASSSISISYNGQFL. CDR3 in DNA: TGTGCCAGCAGTTCTATCTCTATCTCCTACAATGGGCAGTTCCTC.

A single count supports this clonotype. The chain links TRBV9 to TRBJ1-1; TRBD1 might be the D (6 bases). This CDR3 region has 16 residues. CDR1 and CDR2 (germline): SGDLS, YYNGEE. Deletions cut 3 bases from V and 2 bases from J, with 17 bases between. The CDR3: CASSATSGHPNTEAFF. The CDR3 DNA reads TGTGCCAGCAGCGCGACTTCGGGACACCCAAACACTGAAGCTTTCTTT.

The chain has TRBV20-1 and TRBJ2-7; TRBD1 is a possible D gene (6 bases). Trimming left V 3 bases short and J 0 bases short, with 9 bases between. The CDR3 runs to 13 residues. CDR1 DFQATT and CDR2 SNEGSKA come from the germline V gene (reference sequence). This CDR3 reads CSARDSVSYEQYF. DNA for the CDR3: TGCAGTGCTAGGGACAGCGTCTCCTACGAGCAGTACTTC.

The CDR3 DNA reads as TGTGCCAGCAGCTTGCTGGCAGATTCCTACAATGAGCAGTTCTTC. Encoded protein: CASSLLADSYNEQFF. The chain combines TRBV5-4 with TRBJ2-1; D remains ambiguous. This CDR3 comprises 15 residues. V lost 1 base to trimming and J lost 1 base, with 9 bases between them. From germline, CDR1 is SGHNT and CDR2 YYREEE (reference sequence).

Turning to this clonotype: A much more abundant neighbour one base away suggests this may be a read error. This rearrangement joins TRBV11-2 to TRBJ2-3, with D possibly being TRBD1 (5 bases). CDR1 and CDR2 (germline): SGHAT, FQNNGV. The CDR3 is made up of 14 amino acids. CDR3 amino acids: CVSSLRASDGAQYF. Here the CDR3 DNA reads TGTGTCAGCAGCCTCAGGGCCTCAGACGGAGCGCAGTATTTT.

This clonotype appeared a few times. The rearrangement links TRBV2 to TRBJ1-2; weak D call: TRBD1 (6 bases). The V gene's germline CDR1 is SNHLY and CDR2 FYNNEI. The CDR3 loop spans 14 amino acids. Trimming removed 6 bases at V and 0 bases at J, with 11 bases between. CDR3 DNA sequence: TGTGCCAGCAGGATACAGGGCTCTAACTATGGCTACACCTTC. Its protein is CASRIQGSNYGYTF.

This clonotype was detected only a few times. CDR3 DNA sequence: TGTGCCTGGAGTGTTGGGACTAGCGGCGCAGATACGCAGTATTTT. Translated: CAWSVGTSGADTQYF. The chain carries TRBV30 and TRBJ2-3, with 11 positions matching TRBD2. Germline-derived CDR1 and CDR2 are GTSNPN and SVGIG (reference sequence). Germline trimming cut 0 bases from V and 4 bases from J; bases unmatched to any gene: 3. The CDR3 is 15 amino acids.

This clonotype was seen repeatedly, ten times or more. The V call is TRBV5-1, the J call TRBJ2-7; weak D call: TRBD1 (5 bases). CDR1 is SGHRS and CDR2 is YFSETQ in the germline V gene. The CDR3 loop spans 13 amino acids. V lost 4 bases and J 3 bases, leaving 11 bases between the germline ends. CDR3 in DNA: TGCGCCAGCAGCGGGGCGTACAACTACGAGCAGTACTTC. Translating gives CASSGAYNYEQYF. The full variable domain, with the rest looked up from reference TRBV5-1 and TRBJ2-7, is KAGVTQTPRYLIKTRGQQVTLSCSPISGHRSVSWYQQTPGQGLQFLFEYFSETQRNKGNFPGRFSGRQFSNSRSEMNVSTLELGDSALYLCASSGAYNYEQYFGPGTRLTVT.

The V and J genes are TRBV12-3 or TRBV12-4 and TRBJ2-2; tentative D call: TRBD2 (6 bases). Trimming stripped 5 bases from V and 3 bases from J, with 16 bases between. CDR3 length: 16 residues. CDR3 sequence (DNA): TGTGCCAGCAGTCTTAGGTGGTCTAGCGACACCGGGGAGCTGTTTTTT. It encodes CASSLRWSSDTGELFF.

The rearrangement joins TRBV5-1 to TRBJ1-1, with TRBD1 matching 9 bases. Per the germline V gene, CDR1 is SGHRS and CDR2 is YFSETQ. This CDR3 has 18 residues. V lost 3 bases and J lost 0; bases outside the gene matches: 12. The CDR3 sequence: CASSWGAGTGLLNTEAFF. The CDR3 nucleotides read TGCGCCAGCAGCTGGGGGGCCGGGACAGGGTTGTTGAACACTGAAGCTTTCTTT. Full variable domain (missing parts from reference TRBV5-1 and TRBJ1-1): KAGVTQTPRYLIKTRGQQVTLSCSPISGHRSVSWYQQTPGQGLQFLFEYFSETQRNKGNFPGRFSGRQFSNSRSEMNVSTLELGDSALYLCASSWGAGTGLLNTEAFFGQGTRLTVV.